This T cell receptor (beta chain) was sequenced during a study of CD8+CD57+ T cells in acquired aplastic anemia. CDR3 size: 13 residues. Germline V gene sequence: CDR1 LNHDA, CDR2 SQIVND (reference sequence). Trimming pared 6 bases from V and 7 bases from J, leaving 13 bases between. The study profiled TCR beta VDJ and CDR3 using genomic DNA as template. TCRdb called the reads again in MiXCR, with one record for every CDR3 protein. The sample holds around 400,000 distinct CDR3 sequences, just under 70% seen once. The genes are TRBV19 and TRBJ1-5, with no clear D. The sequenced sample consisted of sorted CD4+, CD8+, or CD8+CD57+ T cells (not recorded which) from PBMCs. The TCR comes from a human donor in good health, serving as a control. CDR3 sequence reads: CASSQARRQPQHF. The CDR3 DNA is TGTGCCAGTAGCCAGGCGAGGAGACAGCCCCAGCATTTT.